Following are 14 T cell receptor beta chains from one sample sequenced in a study of cytomegalovirus exposure and HLA in healthy donors. This PCR relied on a set of 60 Vbeta primers and 13 Jbeta primers. The method was immunoSEQ multiplex PCR; TCRdb's version includes in-frame clones alone and lacks a portion of them. The table shows about 180,000 clones, with around 79% occurring only once. Sequencing was done on a sample of PBMCs. All receptors come from a woman in her thirties or forties in good health and CMV-seronegative.

The chain recombines TRBV5-4 with TRBJ1-1; D might be TRBD1 (5 bases). Trimming cost V 0 bases and J 5 bases, with 11 bases left between them. The CDR3 extends over 14 amino acids. Germline CDR1 is SGHNT and CDR2 is YYREEE (reference sequence). The CDR3 DNA follows: TGTGCCAGCAGCTTGGAGTCCGGGGGGACTGAAGCTTTCTTT. Its translation is CASSLESGGTEAFF. Drawing the rest from reference TRBV5-4 and TRBJ1-1, the complete variable domain is ETGVTQSPTHLIKTRGQQVTLRCSSQSGHNTVSWYQQALGQGPQFIFQYYREEENGRGNFPPRFSGLQFPNYSSELNVNALELDDSALYLCASSLESGGTEAFFGQGTRLTVV.

This chain connects TRBV9 to TRBJ2-1; the D is unclear. The CDR3 is 14 amino acids. Germline loops: CDR1 SGDLS, CDR2 YYNGEE. V was clipped by 0 bases and J by 8 bases, with 12 bases between them. CDR3 sequence (DNA): TGTGCCAGCAGCGTAGCTATACAGTTAGATGAGCAGTTCTTC. Amino acids: CASSVAIQLDEQFF.

V usage is TRBV5-1 and J usage is TRBJ2-7; D is unresolved. CDR1 and CDR2 (germline): SGHRS, YFSETQ. CDR3 size: 12 residues. V was clipped by 2 bases and J by 4 bases, with 7 bases between them. This chain's CDR3 is CASSFPGYEQYF. The DNA of the CDR3 is TGCGCCAGCAGCTTCCCCGGGTACGAGCAGTACTTC.

The chain recombines TRBV6-1 with TRBJ1-2, with D possibly TRBD1 on 6 matching bases. Trimming removed 5 bases from V and 3 bases from J, with 16 bases in between. The CDR3 loop spans 15 amino acids. Germline-derived CDR1 and CDR2 are MNHNS and SASEGT. CDR3 region: CASSSPQGSYYGYTF. The CDR3 DNA sequence: TGTGCCAGCAGTTCCCCTCAGGGGAGCTACTATGGCTACACCTTC.

This clone was observed a single time. In DNA form, the CDR3 reads TGTGCCAGTAGTATAGGTGGGCTGGTCGAAGAGACCCAGTACTTC. Amino acid sequence: CASSIGGLVEETQYF. The chain is built from TRBV19 and TRBJ2-5; D is unclear. From germline, CDR1 is LNHDA and CDR2 SQIVND (reference sequence). The CDR3 runs 15 residues. The V end was cut by 1 base, the J end by 3 bases, with 12 bases between.

The CDR3 DNA reads TGTGCCTGTCACCAGGGGGGAACTAATGAAAAACTGTTTTTT. This gives the protein CACHQGGTNEKLFF. The J gene is TRBJ1-4, the V gene TRBV19, with 7 bases matching TRBD1. Germline CDR1 LNHDA, CDR2 SQIVND (reference sequence). Trimming cost V 11 bases and J 1 base; bases outside gene matches: 7. CDR3 length: 14 residues.

The chain joins TRBV30 to TRBJ2-7, with 9 bases aligning to TRBD1. Trimming took 5 bases from V and 2 from J; bases not matched to a gene: 7. Germline loops: CDR1 GTSNPN, CDR2 SVGIG (reference sequence). There are 14 residues in the CDR3. The CDR3 spells CAWGTGQGPYEQYF. CDR3 nucleotide sequence: TGTGCCTGGGGCACGGGACAGGGCCCCTACGAGCAGTACTTC.

The genes are TRBV18 and TRBJ1-2; D not certain. CDR1 KGHSH and CDR2 LQKENI come from the germline V gene. V lost 1 base to trimming and J lost 0 bases, with 15 bases between them. This CDR3 is 17 amino acids long. The CDR3: CASSPLAATTPNYGYTF. The CDR3 DNA is TGTGCCAGCTCACCACTCGCTGCAACAACCCCTAACTATGGCTACACCTTC.

V usage is TRBV2 and J usage is TRBJ1-2, with 9 bases identical to TRBD1. This CDR3 is built from 13 residues. Germline-derived CDR1 and CDR2 are SNHLY and FYNNEI. J was trimmed by 8 bases and V by 11 bases; bases with no gene match: 12. The CDR3 sequence: CAGKQGAKEGYTF. The CDR3 region has the DNA TGTGCCGGCAAACAGGGGGCGAAGGAAGGCTACACCTTC.

In its sample, this clone was seen once. The chain combines TRBV5-1 with TRBJ1-2; D ambiguous. Trimming stripped 1 base from V and 6 bases from J, with 10 bases between. Germline V lookup: CDR1 SGHRS, CDR2 YFSETQ. CDR3 length: 13 amino acids. Here the CDR3 reads CASSLQIDDGYTF. In nucleotides, the CDR3 is TGCGCCAGCAGCTTGCAGATTGATGATGGCTACACCTTC. The entire variable domain, with the rest obtained from reference TRBV5-1 and TRBJ1-2, is as follows: KAGVTQTPRYLIKTRGQQVTLSCSPISGHRSVSWYQQTPGQGLQFLFEYFSETQRNKGNFPGRFSGRQFSNSRSEMNVSTLELGDSALYLCASSLQIDDGYTFGSGTRLTVV.

The chain combines TRBV6-1 with TRBJ2-5; 8 nucleotides align to TRBD2. The DNA matches TRBJ2-7 better at its end, which makes the J call doubtful. The CDR3 loop spans 14 amino acids. Germline-derived CDR1 and CDR2 are MNHNS and SASEGT. The CDR3 loop reads CASTGGAKTYEQYF. The CDR3 nucleotides are TGTGCCAGCACCGGGGGGGCTAAAACTTACGAGCAGTACTTC.

J is TRBJ1-1 and V is TRBV19, with D possibly being TRBD1 (5 bases). Trimming took 3 bases from V and 5 from J, leaving 13 bases between them. There are 14 residues in the CDR3. Germline assignment: CDR1 LNHDA and CDR2 SQIVND (reference sequence). The CDR3 is CASSIQGGSTEAFF. For the CDR3, the DNA is TGTGCCAGTAGTATCCAGGGAGGATCTACTGAAGCTTTCTTT.

The chain uses TRBV19 and TRBJ2-7, with 8 nucleotides matching TRBD1. This CDR3 is 13 amino acids long. CDR1 LNHDA and CDR2 SQIVND come from the germline V gene (reference sequence). V gave up 8 bases and J gave up 3 bases; unmatched junction bases: 6. This CDR3 is CASARDRYYEQYF. The CDR3 region has the DNA TGTGCCAGTGCTAGGGACAGGTACTACGAGCAGTACTTC.

This chain uses TRBV14 with TRBJ2-7, with 9 bases matching TRBD1. Germline V lookup: CDR1 SGHDN, CDR2 FVKESK. This CDR3 is 17 amino acids long. The V and J ends lost 1 base and 2 bases, in that order; junction bases with no gene match: 9. The CDR3 loop reads CASSQVVGQGQPYEQYF. The CDR3, as DNA: TGTGCCAGCAGCCAAGTTGTGGGACAGGGCCAGCCCTACGAGCAGTACTTC.